Following are 15 T cell receptor beta chains from one sample sequenced in a study of regulatory T cells in long-lasting Graves disease. Specified time point: newly diagnosed GD, antithyroid drugs for less than 3 months. After RNA was extracted from PBMCs, the TCR library was made from it. Investigators prepared the TCR beta libraries by applying iRepertoire HTBI primers and Arm-PCR of CDR3 regions. From the multiplex PCR reads, TCRdb called clonotypes with MiXCR, one entry per CDR3 protein. The data contain 300,000 to 400,000 distinct CDR3 sequences, 15% to 20% of them singletons. This sample also appeared in a second study, on T cells in Graves' hyperthyroidism and ophthalmopathy.

The starting material was peripheral blood mononuclear cells (PBMCs), obtained at new diagnosis, from a patient treated with antithyroid drugs. These receptors were collected from a man in his forties with Graves disease.

In its sample, this clonotype was seen a few times. The chain joins TRBV28 to TRBJ1-2; D might be TRBD1 (6 bases). The length of the CDR3 is 15 residues. From germline, CDR1 is MDHEN and CDR2 SYDVKM. Trimming took off 7 bases at V and 4 bases at J, with 19 bases between the two ends. The CDR3 sequence is CASTLGGGNVYGYTF. The CDR3 DNA sequence: TGTGCCAGCACCCTAGGGGGGGGCAACGTCTATGGCTACACCTTC.

This clonotype was seen repeatedly, ten times or more. The V and J genes are TRBV5-1 and TRBJ2-3; D is perhaps TRBD1 or TRBD2 (5 bases each). CDR1 and CDR2 (germline): SGHRS, YFSETQ. The CDR3 has 14 amino acids. Trimming removed 0 bases at V and 3 bases at J, with 8 bases between. In DNA, the CDR3 is TGCGCCAGCAGCTTGGGGGACGGGACAGATACGCAGTATTTT. Protein sequence: CASSLGDGTDTQYF.

The chain couples TRBV11-2 to TRBJ1-1; weak D call: TRBD1 (5 bases). This CDR3 has 14 amino acids. The V and J ends lost 1 base and 7 bases respectively, with 13 bases between them. Germline V lookup: CDR1 SGHAT, CDR2 FQNNGV. The CDR3 is CASSLGGSYGEAFF. The CDR3 coding sequence is TGTGCCAGCAGCTTAGGGGGGTCGTACGGTGAAGCTTTCTTT.

This clonotype came up a few times. V is TRBV7-6 and J is TRBJ1-5; D is undetermined. Germline assignment: CDR1 SGHVS and CDR2 FNYEAQ. The germline V and J ends were trimmed by 5 bases and 6 bases, with 8 bases remaining between them. The CDR3 is 12 residues long. The CDR3 protein is CASSPVGQPQHF. CDR3 coding DNA: TGTGCCAGCAGCCCAGTAGGTCAGCCCCAGCATTTT.

This clonotype was counted at least ten times. The chain links TRBV6-1 to TRBJ2-5; 8 bases line up with TRBD1. V lost 3 bases, J lost 2 bases, and 5 bases stayed unmatched. CDR3 length: 15 residues. The germline gives CDR1 MNHNS, CDR2 SASEGT. The CDR3 DNA reads as TGTGCCAGCAGTGAGGGACAGGTGGGGCAAGAGACCCAGTACTTC. Its translation: CASSEGQVGQETQYF.

This clonotype was seen repeatedly, ten times or more. CDR3 in DNA: TGCGCCAGCCAGCTTGGGGCGGGGAACTATGGCTACACCTTC. It translates to CASQLGAGNYGYTF. V usage is TRBV5-1 and J usage is TRBJ1-2, with D possibly TRBD1 on 5 matching bases. Germline lookup yields CDR1 SGHRS and CDR2 YFSETQ. The CDR3 loop spans 14 amino acids. Deletions cut 7 bases from V and 2 bases from J, with 15 bases between.

The sample holds many counts of this clonotype. The rearrangement joins TRBV28 to TRBJ1-1; D gene uncertain. Germline V gives CDR1 MDHEN, CDR2 SYDVKM. The CDR3 covers 13 residues. The V and J ends lost 1 base and 11 bases respectively, with 14 bases between them. The DNA for the CDR3 is TGTGCCAGCAGTTTATCCGCGACAATTGGGGCTTTCTTT. This encodes CASSLSATIGAFF.

This clonotype showed up many times. The chain combines TRBV27 with TRBJ1-5, with D uncertain. Germline V CDR1 and CDR2: MNHEY, SMNVEV (reference sequence). This CDR3 region has 13 residues. Trimming removed 6 bases at V and 2 bases at J, with 8 bases between. The CDR3 sequence: CASSLSGNQPQHF. The CDR3 region has the DNA TGTGCCAGCAGCCTCAGTGGCAATCAGCCCCAGCATTTT.

This clonotype has a count of ten or more. The V and J genes are TRBV7-8 and TRBJ2-3; maybe TRBD1 (6 bases). There are 14 residues in the CDR3. V was trimmed by 5 bases and J by 3 bases, leaving 12 bases between them. Germline CDR1 is SGHVS and CDR2 is FQNEAQ. The CDR3 nucleotides read TGTGCCAGCAGCCGACAGACAGGAACAGATACGCAGTATTTT. Translation: CASSRQTGTDTQYF.

This sequence joins TRBV18 and TRBJ1-1; 8 nucleotides line up with TRBD1. The CDR3 runs to 16 residues. Per the germline V gene, CDR1 is KGHSH and CDR2 is LQKENI. J was trimmed by 0 bases and V by 4 bases; bases with no gene match: 7. In DNA, the CDR3 is TGTGCCAGCTCACAGAGTGGGACAGGTATGAACACTGAAGCTTTCTTT. Translating it yields CASSQSGTGMNTEAFF. Full variable domain (missing parts from reference TRBV18 and TRBJ1-1): NAGVMQNPRHLVRRRGQEARLRCSPMKGHSHVYWYRQLPEEGLKFMVYLQKENIIDESGMPKERFSAEFPKEGPSILRIQQVVRGDSAAYFCASSQSGTGMNTEAFFGQGTRLTVV.

V is TRBV7-8 and J is TRBJ2-7, with D unresolved. This CDR3 is 15 amino acids long. V shed 1 base and J shed 3 bases, with 13 bases lying between them. Germline values: CDR1 SGHVS, CDR2 FQNEAQ. The CDR3 loop reads CASSLEAGVIYEQYF. The CDR3 DNA follows: TGTGCCAGCAGCTTAGAGGCAGGCGTCATCTACGAGCAGTACTTC.

This clonotype was counted at least ten times. The chain links TRBV20-1 to TRBJ2-7, with TRBD2 matching over 12 bases. Unmatched junction bases numbered 7, after V lost 7 bases and J lost 0 bases. The CDR3 spans 15 residues. In germline, CDR1 is DFQATT, CDR2 SNEGSKA (reference sequence). In nucleotides, the CDR3 is TGCAGTGATCGACTAGCGGGGGACGTCTCCTACGAGCAGTACTTC. Amino acids: CSDRLAGDVSYEQYF.

This clonotype was picked up many times. V usage is TRBV28 and J usage is TRBJ1-1; no reliable D call. CDR1 is MDHEN, CDR2 SYDVKM, per germline. V was pared by 5 bases and J by 4 bases, with 5 bases between. This CDR3 has 11 residues. The CDR3 is CASSVVTEAFF. The CDR3 DNA sequence: TGTGCCAGCAGTGTCGTCACTGAAGCTTTCTTT. Full variable domain (outside the CDR3, taken from reference TRBV28 and TRBJ1-1): DVKVTQSSRYLVKRTGEKVFLECVQDMDHENMFWYRQDPGLGLRLIYFSYDVKMKEKGDIPEGYSVSREKKERFSLILESASTNQTSMYLCASSVVTEAFFGQGTRLTVV.

The rearrangement joins TRBV11-3 to TRBJ1-2, with a weak D call TRBD1 (5 bases). Trimming pared 1 base from V and 2 bases from J, leaving 8 bases between. The germline V gene encodes CDR1 SGHNT and CDR2 YENEEA. This CDR3 spans 14 amino acids. CDR3 DNA sequence: TGTGCCAGCAGCTTAGTGGACACGAACTATGGCTACACCTTC. Its translation is CASSLVDTNYGYTF.

This clonotype was seen repeatedly, ten times or more. The genes are TRBV12-3 or TRBV12-4 and TRBJ1-1; perhaps TRBD1 as D (5 bases). The V gene lost 3 bases and the J gene lost 7 bases, with 15 bases spanning the gap. The CDR3 length is 14 residues. CDR3 amino acids: CASSFGGVPLEAFF. As DNA, the CDR3 is TGTGCCAGCAGTTTTGGAGGGGTCCCCCTTGAAGCTTTCTTT.